This passage covers 8 T cell receptor beta chains from one sample sequenced in a study of shared clonotypes between healthy human individuals. Terminally differentiated effector memory CD45RA+ cells were excluded by CCR7 positive selection of CD45RO-negative cells. TCRdb keeps only in-frame clones here, not all; method: immunoSEQ multiplex PCR. The repertoire consists of 1.5 million to 2.5 million clones, with roughly 95% occurring once and the leading ten covering 1.2%. Sequenced: naive CD8+ T cells sorted from blood. Receptors were obtained from a man younger than 35 in good health.

The gene calls are TRBV5-1 and TRBJ2-5; possibly TRBD2 for D (6 bases). CDR1 and CDR2 from the germline V gene are SGHRS and YFSETQ. V was clipped by 1 base and J by 0 bases, with 16 bases between them. This CDR3 contains 17 residues. This CDR3 reads CASSLSAAGDNQETQYF. The CDR3 DNA reads as TGCGCCAGCAGCTTGTCCGCAGCGGGTGACAACCAAGAGACCCAGTACTTC.

The chain joins TRBV28 to TRBJ1-2, with TRBD1 matching over 12 bases. CDR3 length: 17 amino acids. Per germline, CDR1 MDHEN and CDR2 SYDVKM. Germline trimming cut 4 bases from V and 4 bases from J; bases unmatched to any gene: 10. The CDR3 DNA reads as TGTGCCAGCAGTTCAACCTCCGGGACAGGGGGCGGCTATGGCTACACCTTC. Translation: CASSSTSGTGGGYGYTF.

The rearrangement joins TRBV6-6 to TRBJ2-3; TRBD1 matches 7 bases. V trimming: 5 bases; J trimming: 4 bases; junction bases outside the gene matches: 3. This CDR3 region has 13 residues. Germline CDR1 and CDR2: MNHNY and SVGAGI (reference sequence). The CDR3 sequence: CASSLTGADTQYF. In nucleotides, the CDR3 is TGTGCCAGCAGTCTTACAGGGGCAGATACGCAGTATTTT.

The chain recombines TRBV29-1 with TRBJ2-3; possible D gene TRBD1, 7 bases. The CDR3 is made up of 15 amino acids. Germline lookup yields CDR1 SQVTM and CDR2 ANQGSEA. V gave up 3 bases and J gave up 1 base, with 14 bases separating them. The CDR3 bases are TGCAGCGTTGATACAGGGGAGGTAGGCACAGATACGCAGTATTTT. Translation: CSVDTGEVGTDTQYF.

Note on this clone: Additional DNA sequences in this sample encode the identical CDR3. V usage is TRBV6-5 and J usage is TRBJ2-7, with D possibly TRBD2 on 5 matching bases. The length of the CDR3 is 13 residues. V lost 1 base, J lost 3 bases, and 7 bases lay in between. Germline V gives CDR1 MNHEY, CDR2 SVGAGI. In nucleotides, the CDR3 is TGTGCCAGCAGTTACTTCCGGGGCTACGAGCAGTACTTC. It is translated as CASSYFRGYEQYF.

The J gene is TRBJ2-1, the V gene TRBV6-4; 11 bases align to TRBD2. Germline V lookup: CDR1 MRHNA, CDR2 SNTAGT. This CDR3 is 18 amino acids long. V lost 4 bases, J lost 5 bases, and 13 bases stayed unmatched. This CDR3 reads CASSAELAGGEGNNEQFF. The CDR3 nucleotides are TGTGCCAGCAGTGCGGAGCTAGCGGGAGGAGAGGGGAACAATGAGCAGTTCTTC.

The chain carries TRBV7-2 and TRBJ2-5, with D perhaps TRBD1 or TRBD2 (6 bases each). V dropped 1 base and J dropped 1 base, with 13 bases sitting between them. The CDR3 sequence is 16 residues long. Germline loops: CDR1 SGHTA, CDR2 FQGNSA. CDR3 sequence: CASSLGGGGTQETQYF. CDR3 nucleotides: TGTGCCAGCAGCTTAGGCGGAGGGGGGACCCAAGAGACCCAGTACTTC.

The V gene is TRBV6-5, the J gene TRBJ2-2; maybe TRBD1 (6 bases). Germline V CDR1 and CDR2: MNHEY, SVGAGI. Trimming pared 1 base from V and 1 base from J, leaving 10 bases between. CDR3 length: 16 residues. The CDR3 spells CASSYLKDRNTGELFF. Here the CDR3 DNA reads TGTGCCAGCAGTTACTTAAAGGACAGGAACACCGGGGAGCTGTTTTTT.